This section outlines one T cell receptor (beta chain) sequence together with its context. These data are taken from a study of blood T cell repertoires in COVID-19. Turning to the study itself: The United States, Italy and Spain provided the acute and convalescent COVID-19 samples. The analysed material was cDNA or gDNA that came from T cells, B-cell-depleted T cells, or PBMCs.

TCRdb's table, derived via immunoSEQ multiplex PCR, lists solely in-frame clones and lacks some. The sample records around 93,000 clones, 60% to 85% being singletons. With 7 bases clipped from V and 4 bases from J, the junction kept 4 bases outside the gene matches. The CDR3 has 13 amino acids. Germline V gives CDR1 SGHTA, CDR2 FQGNSA. Sequencing was carried out using peripheral blood. This chain links TRBV7-2 with TRBJ2-5, with 9 bases identical to TRBD2. The clonotype comes from a woman of 80 years or more with acute or convalescent COVID-19. CDR3 DNA: TGTGCCAGCACCGGGACTAGCCTAGAGACCCAGTACTTC. Protein product: CASTGTSLETQYF.